The entry below describes one T cell receptor (beta chain). Its antigen is currently unknown. This sample is drawn from a study of radiation and T cells in renal cell carcinoma. Study conclusions and caveats: Top tumor clonotypes rose in blood 2 weeks post-radiation, then contracted.

The time point: blood 4 weeks post-SBRT, at nephrectomy. Stated treatment: 15 Gy SBRT to primary tumor, nephrectomy 4 weeks later. Nephrectomy followed 15 Gy stereotactic body radiation by 4 weeks. Blood was sampled at baseline, 2 weeks and 4 weeks after SBRT. The tumor was a clear cell renal cell carcinoma. TCRdb's table, derived via immunoSEQ multiplex PCR, lists solely in-frame clones and lacks some. The sample has over 35,000 clones, 65% to 85% seen once; the top ten hold around a quarter. CDR1 MNHEY and CDR2 SVGAGI come from the germline V gene. V lost 5 bases and J lost 0, with 5 bases in between. This CDR3 is built from 13 residues.

The genes are TRBV6-5 and TRBJ1-5; D is uncertain. The sequence came from a woman in her 70s with renal cell carcinoma. Sequencing was performed on blood, taken from a patient whose treatment included radiotherapy and nephrectomy. CDR3 nucleotides: TGTGCCAGCAGTGCTTATAGCAATCAGCCCCAGCATTTT. Its translation is CASSAYSNQPQHF.